This TCR beta chain was recorded in a study of identical twins. The CDR3 runs to 16 residues. Trimming took 6 bases from V and 4 from J; bases not matched to a gene: 7. CDR1 and CDR2 (germline): MNHNS, SASEGT. This clonotype was seen a handful of times. In TCRdb, the 5' RACE reads were re-called with MiXCR into one record per CDR3 protein. The sample has some 560,000 distinct CDR3 sequences; 9.6% are singletons. These data were also filed under a second study, of yellow fever vaccine responses in identical twins.

The source material was PBMCs. The sequence was collected from a young woman in good health. This chain links TRBV6-1 with TRBJ2-5, with 14 positions matching TRBD2. CDR3 coding DNA: TGTGCCAGCAGGATGACTAGCGGGAGGGGGAGAGAGACCCAGTACTTC. Translated, it gives CASRMTSGRGRETQYF.